The clone carrying this T cell receptor (beta chain) was seen many times. Between the trimmed V and J ends, which lost 5 bases and 0 bases, there was a span of 9 bases. Per germline, CDR1 SGHTA and CDR2 FQGNSA. This CDR3 comprises 14 residues. These data come from a study of T cell repertoires in cytomegalovirus infection. TCRdb reprocessed the reads with MiXCR, giving one entry per CDR3 protein. This table holds under 250,000 distinct CDR3 sequences, around 12% found once. The chain recombines TRBV7-2 with TRBJ2-3; D gene unclear. The receptor was derived from a human donor in good health (CMV status not recorded). Some clones in this sample may be carry-over from other donors' samples. Sequencing was performed on PBMCs. The CDR3: CASSPSPSTDTQYF. The CDR3 DNA reads as TGTGCCAGCAGCCCGTCTCCTAGCACAGATACGCAGTATTTT.